The clone carrying this T cell receptor (beta chain) was detected only once. Measured with immunoSEQ multiplex PCR; TCRdb has only the in-frame clones, and not every one. The data show some 200,000 clones, just under 85% seen once. This sample is part of a study of blood T cell repertoires in COVID-19. The source of this sequence is a woman aged 40 to 49 with acute COVID-19. The sequenced sample was PBMCs or T cells enriched from blood (not recorded which).

CDR3 DNA sequence: TGCGCCAGCAGCCAAGGAGCAACAGGGGAGGACACTGAAGCTTTCTTT. Its translation is CASSQGATGEDTEAFF. This rearrangement joins TRBV4-3 to TRBJ1-1, with 7 bases that match TRBD1. Germline lookup yields CDR1 LGHNA and CDR2 YSLEER. This CDR3 spans 16 amino acids. J was trimmed by 3 bases and V by 1 base; bases with no gene match: 8.